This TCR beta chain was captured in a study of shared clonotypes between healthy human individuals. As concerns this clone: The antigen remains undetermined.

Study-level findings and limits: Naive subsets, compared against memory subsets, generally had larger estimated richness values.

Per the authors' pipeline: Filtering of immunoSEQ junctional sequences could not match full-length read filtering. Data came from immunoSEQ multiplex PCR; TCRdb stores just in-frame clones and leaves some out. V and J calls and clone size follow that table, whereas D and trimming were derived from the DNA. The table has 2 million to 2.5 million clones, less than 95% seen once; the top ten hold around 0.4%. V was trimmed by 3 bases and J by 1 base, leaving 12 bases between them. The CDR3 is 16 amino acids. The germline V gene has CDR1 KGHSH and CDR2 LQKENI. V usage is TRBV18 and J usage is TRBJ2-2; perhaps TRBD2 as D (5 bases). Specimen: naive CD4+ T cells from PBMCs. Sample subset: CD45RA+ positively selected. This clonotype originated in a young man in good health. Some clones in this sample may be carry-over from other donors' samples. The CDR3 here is CASSPMTTVNTGELFF. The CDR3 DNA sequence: TGTGCCAGCTCACCTATGACTACCGTGAACACCGGGGAGCTGTTTTTT.